Below are 29 T cell receptor beta chains sequenced from a single sample in a study of blood T cell repertoires in COVID-19. Measured with immunoSEQ multiplex PCR; TCRdb has only the in-frame clones, and not every one. The data show about 250,000 clones, with 75% to 90% seen just once and 4.3% held by the top ten. Input material: PBMCs or T cells enriched from blood (not recorded which). The source of these receptors is a woman in her 30s who had recovered from COVID-19.

The rearrangement joins TRBV7-2 to TRBJ2-1; 9 bases are shared with TRBD1. The CDR3 is 15 amino acids. V lost 4 bases to trimming and J lost 10 bases; unmatched junction nucleotides: 11. Germline V lookup: CDR1 SGHTA, CDR2 FQGNSA. The CDR3 DNA is TGTGCCAGCAGCTGGGGACAGGGCCGGATAAGGGAGCAGTTCTTC. Amino acid sequence: CASSWGQGRIREQFF.

V gene TRBV5-1 combines with J gene TRBJ1-5; 7 bases map to TRBD1. V was clipped by 6 bases and J by 2 bases; unmatched bases: 8. The CDR3 length is 15 residues. In germline, CDR1 is SGHRS, CDR2 YFSETQ. The CDR3 sequence: CASIHTDRGNQPQHF. For the CDR3, the DNA is TGCGCCAGCATCCATACCGACAGGGGCAATCAGCCCCAGCATTTT.

The gene calls are TRBV4-1 and TRBJ2-7; 9 nucleotides align to TRBD1. Germline V gene sequence: CDR1 MGHRA, CDR2 YSYEKL. The CDR3 covers 18 residues. The V gene end was trimmed by 1 base and the J gene end by 3 bases; junction bases not matched to a gene: 13. CDR3 amino acids: CASSQVTKTGTGLYEQYF. The CDR3 DNA reads as TGCGCCAGCAGCCAAGTCACAAAGACTGGGACAGGGCTCTACGAGCAGTACTTC.

The genes are TRBV7-8 and TRBJ1-1; D not certain. V lost 0 bases and J 10 bases, leaving 15 bases between the germline ends. The CDR3 sequence is 14 residues long. Looked up from germline, CDR1 is SGHVS and CDR2 is FQNEAQ. DNA of the CDR3: TGTGCCAGCAGCTTAGCGGTTGTTCATCACGGAGCTTTCTTT. Amino acids: CASSLAVVHHGAFF.

The chain joins TRBV20-1 to TRBJ2-1, with 7 bases that match TRBD1. Germline V gene data show CDR1 as DFQATT and CDR2 as SNEGSKA (reference sequence). J gave up 3 bases and V 3 bases, and 11 bases lay outside the gene matches. The CDR3 runs to 16 residues. In DNA, the CDR3 is TGCAGTGCTAGTCCCCTTCGACAGGGTTTCTACAATGAGCAGTTCTTC. Translation: CSASPLRQGFYNEQFF.

The V call is TRBV14, the J call TRBJ2-1; TRBD1 matches 7 bases. V lost 0 bases to trimming and J lost 4 bases; unmatched junction nucleotides: 6. The CDR3 contains 16 residues. Germline CDR1 SGHDN, CDR2 FVKESK. CDR3 bases: TGTGCCAGCAGCCAAGATCAAAACAGGGGTTACAATGAGCAGTTCTTC. It encodes CASSQDQNRGYNEQFF.

The chain couples TRBV28 to TRBJ2-7; 9 bases fit TRBD1. V gave up 3 bases and J gave up 3 bases; unmatched junction bases: 6. The CDR3 has 15 amino acids. CDR1 and CDR2 (germline): MDHEN, SYDVKM. DNA for the CDR3: TGTGCCAGCAGTTTGGGACAGGGACTGATCTACGAGCAGTACTTC. Amino acid sequence: CASSLGQGLIYEQYF.

This chain uses TRBV6-5 with TRBJ1-1; maybe TRBD1 (6 bases). CDR1 is MNHEY and CDR2 is SVGAGI in the germline V gene. CDR3 size: 14 residues. V lost 6 bases to trimming and J lost 3 bases, with 14 bases between them. CDR3 sequence (DNA): TGTGCCAGCAGCCTCAAGCAGGGGCACACTGAAGCTTTCTTT. This encodes CASSLKQGHTEAFF.

This rearrangement joins TRBV2 to TRBJ2-7; possible D gene TRBD1, 6 bases. In germline, CDR1 is SNHLY, CDR2 FYNNEI. V lost 3 bases and J 5 bases, leaving 17 bases between the germline ends. The CDR3 sequence is 15 residues long. CDR3 residues: CASSDPRQVRHEQYF. CDR3 DNA: TGTGCCAGCAGTGACCCTAGACAGGTCCGACACGAGCAGTACTTC.

The chain links TRBV28 to TRBJ1-5, with TRBD1 identical over 7 bases. V was pared by 3 bases and J by 5 bases, with 7 bases of the junction left unmatched. The germline CDR1 and CDR2 sequences are MDHEN and SYDVKM. The CDR3 length is 15 residues. This chain's CDR3 is CASSFDGQADQPQHF. The CDR3 region has the DNA TGTGCCAGCAGTTTTGATGGACAGGCCGATCAGCCCCAGCATTTT.

The chain recombines TRBV5-5 with TRBJ1-2; weak D call: TRBD1 (5 bases). CDR3 length: 14 amino acids. From germline, CDR1 is SGHKS and CDR2 YYEKEE (reference sequence). The V and J ends lost 7 bases and 3 bases respectively, with 16 bases between them. For the CDR3, the DNA is TGTGCCAGCCATACAAGCCAGGGCTACTATGGCTACACCTTC. This translates into CASHTSQGYYGYTF.

This sequence joins TRBV5-4 and TRBJ2-7, with D possibly being TRBD1 (7 bases). The CDR3 extends over 15 amino acids. The germline V gene encodes CDR1 SGHNT and CDR2 YYREEE (reference sequence). V was clipped by 1 base and J by 5 bases, with 16 bases between them. In nucleotides, the CDR3 is TGTGCCAGCAGCTTGTGGGCCAGGGGGGAGGACGAGCAGTACTTC. Translation: CASSLWARGEDEQYF.

In this sample, this clone turned up once. This chain links TRBV12-3 or TRBV12-4 with TRBJ2-3; D perhaps matches TRBD1 (5 bases). CDR3 length equals 13 residues. Trimming removed 4 bases at V and 0 bases at J, with 5 bases between. The CDR3 reads CASSYRSTDTQYF. Written as DNA, the CDR3 is TGTGCCAGCAGTTACAGGAGCACAGATACGCAGTATTTT.

J is TRBJ2-3 and V is TRBV3-1 (or the pseudogene TRBV3-2); 8 bases map to TRBD1. From germline, CDR1 is LGHDT and CDR2 YNNKEL (reference sequence). V dropped 0 bases and J dropped 14; count of bases not matched to a gene: 4. This CDR3 has 12 amino acids. The CDR3 here is CASSQDTRGRYF. The CDR3 DNA sequence: TGTGCCAGCAGCCAAGATACCAGGGGGCGGTATTTT.

This chain links TRBV5-1 with TRBJ1-4; the D gene is possibly TRBD1 (6 bases). The germline gives CDR1 SGHRS, CDR2 YFSETQ. The CDR3 runs to 16 residues. Trimming left V 2 bases short and J 0 bases short, with 11 bases between. CDR3 residues: CASSFGQRSTNEKLFF. CDR3 sequence (DNA): TGCGCCAGCAGCTTTGGACAGCGATCAACTAATGAAAAACTGTTTTTT.

The chain combines TRBV6-2 or TRBV6-3 with TRBJ2-2, with TRBD1 matching 7 bases. The CDR3 extends over 18 amino acids. Germline values: CDR1 MNHEY, CDR2 SVGEGT. V was pared by 4 bases and J by 3 bases, with 14 bases of the junction left unmatched. The CDR3, as DNA: TGTGCCAGCAGTTCAAACCCCTCACGGACAGGCGACACCGGGGAGCTGTTTTTT. It codes for CASSSNPSRTGDTGELFF.

The chain couples TRBV20-1 to TRBJ1-2; weak D call: TRBD1 (6 bases). CDR3 size: 10 residues. Trimming removed 7 bases from V and 6 bases from J, with 9 bases in between. Germline assignment: CDR1 DFQATT and CDR2 SNEGSKA (reference sequence). The CDR3 is CSGQGNGYTF. The CDR3 DNA reads as TGCAGTGGCCAGGGGAATGGCTACACCTTC.

The gene calls are TRBV18 and TRBJ1-1; 9 bases align to TRBD1. Germline assignment: CDR1 KGHSH and CDR2 LQKENI. The CDR3 has 14 amino acids. After removal of 8 bases from V and 4 bases from J, the junction contained 8 bases not matched to a gene. The CDR3 sequence is CASQRGQGLTEAFF. Written as DNA, the CDR3 is TGTGCCAGCCAACGTGGACAGGGGCTCACTGAAGCTTTCTTT.

The rearrangement uses TRBV6-4 and TRBJ2-7, with D perhaps TRBD1 (5 bases). This CDR3 has 15 residues. Trimming took off 3 bases at V and 3 bases at J, with 15 bases between the two ends. CDR1 is MRHNA and CDR2 is SNTAGT in the germline V gene. The CDR3 here is CASSEGRGRNYEQYF. The CDR3 region has the DNA TGTGCCAGCAGTGAGGGGCGAGGACGGAACTACGAGCAGTACTTC.

This clone was seen just once. The rearrangement uses TRBV18 and TRBJ2-1; possible D gene TRBD1, 6 bases. This CDR3 has 14 residues. Trimming took off 2 bases at V and 5 bases at J, with 10 bases between the two ends. Germline assignment: CDR1 KGHSH and CDR2 LQKENI. The CDR3 is CASSPSYRDNEQFF. The CDR3 DNA reads TGTGCCAGCTCACCATCGTACAGGGACAATGAGCAGTTCTTC.

About this clone itself: This sample also contains other DNA sequences that code for the same CDR3. The chain has TRBV19 and TRBJ1-1; D unresolved. Between the trimmed V and J ends, which lost 6 bases and 1 base, there was a span of 9 bases. Germline V lookup: CDR1 LNHDA, CDR2 SQIVND (reference sequence). This CDR3 is 13 amino acids long. The CDR3 DNA reads TGTGCCAGTAGCGGAGATTGGAACACTGAAGCTTTCTTT. This codes for CASSGDWNTEAFF.

The V call is TRBV5-1, the J call TRBJ2-1; TRBD1 is a possible D gene (6 bases). V was clipped by 0 bases and J by 4 bases, with 14 bases between them. The CDR3 spans 16 residues. The germline gives CDR1 SGHRS, CDR2 YFSETQ. The CDR3 sequence is CASSLDGAGEYNEQFF. CDR3 DNA sequence: TGCGCCAGCAGCTTGGATGGTGCAGGGGAATACAATGAGCAGTTCTTC.

This clone was counted a few times. The genes are TRBV7-2 and TRBJ2-3; TRBD2 matches 9 bases. V lost 6 bases to trimming and J lost 1 base; unmatched junction nucleotides: 8. The CDR3 totals 16 residues. Per the germline V gene, CDR1 is SGHTA and CDR2 is FQGNSA. The CDR3 here is CASRSFGGRGTDTQYF. The CDR3 coding sequence is TGTGCCAGCAGGTCCTTCGGCGGGAGGGGCACAGATACGCAGTATTTT.

This clone was found once. The CDR3 spells CASSIGGGGGNEQFF. The CDR3 DNA is TGTGCCAGTAGTATAGGAGGGGGCGGAGGGAATGAGCAGTTCTTC. The chain links TRBV19 to TRBJ2-1, with a tentative D call TRBD1 (7 bases). CDR3 length equals 15 residues. Germline V CDR1 and CDR2: LNHDA, SQIVND (reference sequence). Trimming removed 1 base at V and 7 bases at J, with 14 bases between.

The chain employs TRBV19 and TRBJ1-1; D remains ambiguous. Deletions cut 0 bases from V and 8 bases from J, with 13 bases between. The CDR3 is made up of 14 amino acids. Germline loops: CDR1 LNHDA, CDR2 SQIVND (reference sequence). CDR3 coding DNA: TGTGCCAGTAGTATAGATCTAGCGGCAGAGGAAGCTTTCTTT. As protein: CASSIDLAAEEAFF.

The rearrangement links TRBV7-9 to TRBJ1-2; 7 positions match TRBD1. J lost 7 bases, V lost 1 base, and 3 bases had no gene match. CDR3 length: 13 amino acids. Looked up from germline, CDR1 is SEHNR and CDR2 is FQNEAQ (reference sequence). CDR3 in amino acids: CASSLVSGGGYTF. Written as DNA, the CDR3 is TGTGCCAGCAGCTTAGTGTCAGGGGGTGGCTACACCTTC.

The chain uses TRBV5-5 and TRBJ2-5; 9 nucleotides match TRBD1. Germline CDR1 reads SGHKS; CDR2 reads YYEKEE (reference sequence). Trimming cost V 3 bases and J 2 bases; bases outside gene matches: 5. CDR3 size: 15 residues. CDR3 in DNA: TGTGCCAGCAGCTCGGGACAGGGAGGACAAGAGACCCAGTACTTC. Its protein is CASSSGQGGQETQYF.

J is TRBJ1-1 and V is TRBV6-5; 7 nucleotides agree with TRBD1. CDR3 size: 14 residues. Germline V CDR1 and CDR2: MNHEY, SVGAGI. V was pared by 6 bases and J by 5 bases, with 9 bases of the junction left unmatched. The CDR3 is CASSGATGRTEAFF. The CDR3 DNA is TGTGCCAGCAGCGGTGCGACAGGGAGGACTGAAGCTTTCTTT.

The chain has TRBV3-1 (or the pseudogene TRBV3-2) and TRBJ2-7; TRBD2 might be the D (7 bases). The CDR3 has 14 amino acids. CDR1 is LGHDT, CDR2 YNNKEL, per germline (reference sequence). V lost 4 bases and J 6 bases, leaving 16 bases between the germline ends. The CDR3 spells CASSPTGGLGEQYF. DNA for the CDR3: TGTGCCAGCAGCCCCACGGGGGGCCTCGGCGAGCAGTACTTC.